This passage covers 2 T cell receptor beta chains from one sample sequenced in a study of blood T cell repertoires in COVID-19. Method: immunoSEQ multiplex PCR; TCRdb's copy keeps in-frame clones and lacks some. The sample includes approximately 27,000 clones, 75% to 85% of them seen just once. The sequenced material came from peripheral blood. Every receptor here comes from a human donor in a cohort sampled during active COVID-19.

V and J are TRBV27 and TRBJ1-3; unclear D gene. Germline CDR1 reads MNHEY; CDR2 reads SMNVEV (reference sequence). The CDR3 has 16 residues. Trimming took off 4 bases at V and 3 bases at J, with 16 bases between the two ends. CDR3 protein: CASSSHQWGDGNTIYF. The CDR3 DNA is TGTGCCAGCAGTTCCCATCAATGGGGAGATGGAAACACCATATATTTT.

The V call is TRBV4-1, the J call TRBJ2-3; 12 positions agree with TRBD2. V shed 2 bases and J 7 bases; nucleotides not matched to a gene: 4. The CDR3 is 15 amino acids. Germline values: CDR1 MGHRA, CDR2 YSYEKL. This chain's CDR3 is CASSQQGLAGNTQYF. The CDR3 coding sequence is TGCGCCAGCAGCCAACAGGGACTAGCGGGTAATACGCAGTATTTT.